The present TCR beta chain was sequenced within a study of OX40 agonist ivuxolimab in advanced cancers. Across the whole study: Three patients showed partial responses: one hepatocellular carcinoma and two cutaneous melanoma cases.

This clone was recorded once. What it binds is unknown. TCRdb keeps only in-frame clones here, not all; method: immunoSEQ multiplex PCR. Of more than 20,000 clones listed, approximately 70% were seen once; the top ten hold roughly 18%. Whole-study findings and limits: With doses of 0.1 to 3.0 mg/kg, CD4+ and CD8+ blood T cells had undergone clonal expansion by week 6.

The CDR3 has 16 amino acids. Germline V gives CDR1 SGHVS, CDR2 FQNEAQ. V shed 1 base, J shed 7 bases, and the junction held 7 bases outside the gene matches. The sequence derives from an adult with an advanced solid tumor such as melanoma, head and neck, liver or kidney cancer. The chain recombines TRBV7-8 with TRBJ1-6, with TRBD1 matching over 7 bases. This material consisted of CD4+ or CD8+ T cells sorted from blood, taken in a trial of the OX40 agonist ivuxolimab. The CDR3 DNA sequence: TGTGCCAGCAGCTTAGAGAAGACAGGGCCAAATTCACCCCTCCACTTT. Translated, it gives CASSLEKTGPNSPLHF. Based on the CDR3 plus reference TRBV7-8 and TRBJ1-6, the full variable domain is GAGVSQSPRYKVAKRGQDVALRCDPISGHVSLFWYQQALGQGPEFLTYFQNEAQLDKSGLPSDRFFAERPEGSVSTLKIQRTQQEDSAVYLCASSLEKTGPNSPLHFGNGTRLTVT.